The 22 T cell receptor beta chains reported below all come from one sample, sequenced in a study of blood T cell repertoires in COVID-19. This table comes from immunoSEQ multiplex PCR, and its TCRdb copy is limited to in-frame clones, with some not included. The sample has about 210,000 clones, roughly four fifths seen once. The sample was peripheral blood. Receptors originate from a middle-aged woman with acute or convalescent COVID-19.

The chain couples TRBV2 to TRBJ1-2; 7 nucleotides agree with TRBD1. The CDR3 covers 14 residues. CDR1 SNHLY and CDR2 FYNNEI come from the germline V gene. Germline trimming cut 3 bases from V and 7 bases from J; bases unmatched to any gene: 8. The CDR3 DNA reads TGTGCCAGCAGTGAGGTACAGGGGTTCGTTGGCTACACCTTC. It specifies CASSEVQGFVGYTF. Full variable domain (remainder filled in from reference TRBV2 and TRBJ1-2): EPEVTQTPSHQVTQMGQEVILRCVPISNHLYFYWYRQILGQKVEFLVSFYNNEISEKSEIFDDQFSVERPDGSNFTLKIRSTKLEDSAMYFCASSEVQGFVGYTFGSGTRLTVV.

This clone was seen more than once but under ten times. The gene calls are TRBV5-1 and TRBJ2-1, with 8 bases matching TRBD2. Trimming cost V 2 bases and J 7 bases; bases outside gene matches: 8. The CDR3 loop spans 15 amino acids. Germline V gene lookup returns CDR1 SGHRS and CDR2 YFSETQ. This CDR3 reads CASSLSSGLRNEQFF. In DNA, the CDR3 is TGCGCCAGCAGCTTATCTAGCGGGCTCAGGAATGAGCAGTTCTTC. Combining the CDR3 with reference TRBV5-1 and TRBJ2-1 gives the whole variable domain KAGVTQTPRYLIKTRGQQVTLSCSPISGHRSVSWYQQTPGQGLQFLFEYFSETQRNKGNFPGRFSGRQFSNSRSEMNVSTLELGDSALYLCASSLSSGLRNEQFFGPGTRLTVL.

The chain joins TRBV24-1 to TRBJ1-1, with TRBD1 matching over 12 bases. The CDR3 is 16 residues long. The germline gives CDR1 KGHDR, CDR2 SFDVKD. Trimming cost V 7 bases and J 1 base; bases outside gene matches: 6. For the CDR3, the DNA is TGTGCCACCAGATCGGGACAGGGGGCTTGGAACACTGAAGCTTTCTTT. Translation gives CATRSGQGAWNTEAFF.

The chain employs TRBV28 and TRBJ2-1; TRBD1 aligns across 7 bases. Germline V gene data show CDR1 as MDHEN and CDR2 as SYDVKM. This CDR3 comprises 14 residues. With V trimmed by 6 bases and J by 8 bases, 10 bases remained unmatched. Written as DNA, the CDR3 is TGTGCCAGCAGAAAGGAACAGGGGTCCCATGAGCAGTTCTTC. As protein: CASRKEQGSHEQFF.

The V gene is TRBV28, the J gene TRBJ2-7; unclear D gene. Per germline, CDR1 MDHEN and CDR2 SYDVKM. Deletions cut 2 bases from V and 3 bases from J, with 14 bases between. The CDR3 runs to 15 residues. The CDR3 DNA reads as TGTGCCAGCAGTTTAGGCAGTCCCAATTTCTACGAGCAGTACTTC. It is translated as CASSLGSPNFYEQYF.

The chain employs TRBV13 and TRBJ2-3; TRBD2 matches 10 bases. CDR1 and CDR2 from the germline V gene are PRHDT and FYEKMQ (reference sequence). The J segment lost 1 base and the V segment lost 5 bases, leaving 3 bases of the junction unmatched. The CDR3 is 15 amino acids. The chain's CDR3 is CASSPGLAGTDTQYF. The CDR3 DNA follows: TGTGCCAGCAGCCCAGGACTAGCGGGCACAGATACGCAGTATTTT.

The chain combines TRBV29-1 with TRBJ1-2; 12 nucleotides align to TRBD1. V lost 2 bases, J lost 4 bases, and 8 bases stayed unmatched. There are 16 residues in the CDR3. Germline CDR1 reads SQVTM; CDR2 reads ANQGSEA. CDR3 nucleotides: TGCAGCGTTGAATTTCCCGGGACAGGGGGCAGCTATGGCTACACCTTC. This encodes CSVEFPGTGGSYGYTF.

V is TRBV6-5 and J is TRBJ2-1, with D maybe TRBD2 (6 bases). V lost 6 bases to trimming and J lost 1 base, with 13 bases between them. Germline V gene sequence: CDR1 MNHEY, CDR2 SVGAGI. The CDR3 has 15 amino acids. Here the CDR3 reads CASSPVAGSYNEQFF. For the CDR3, the DNA is TGTGCCAGCAGCCCCGTTGCGGGGTCCTACAATGAGCAGTTCTTC.

The rearrangement joins TRBV4-1 to TRBJ2-5; 12 bases are shared with TRBD2. There are 16 residues in the CDR3. The germline V gene has CDR1 MGHRA and CDR2 YSYEKL. J gave up 0 bases and V 2 bases, and 1 base lay outside the gene matches. As DNA, the CDR3 is TGCGCCAGCAGCCAAACTAGCGGGAGGAACCAAGAGACCCAGTACTTC. Its protein product is CASSQTSGRNQETQYF.

The V and J genes are TRBV19 and TRBJ1-2, with 8 bases lining up with TRBD1. The CDR3 runs 15 residues. V shed 10 bases, J shed 2 bases, and the junction held 12 bases outside the gene matches. Germline V gene data show CDR1 as LNHDA and CDR2 as SQIVND (reference sequence). The CDR3 DNA is TGTGCCACAGGGGGCAGGGCCGGTTCCAACTATGGCTACACCTTC. As protein: CATGGRAGSNYGYTF.

The chain carries TRBV6-1 and TRBJ2-2; 11 bases match TRBD1. The germline CDR1 and CDR2 sequences are MNHNS and SASEGT. The CDR3 sequence is 16 residues long. V lost 4 bases to trimming and J lost 2 bases; unmatched junction nucleotides: 3. Here the CDR3 reads CASSARTGGNTGELFF. The CDR3 DNA follows: TGTGCCAGCAGTGCCAGGACAGGGGGCAACACCGGGGAGCTGTTTTTT.

This chain joins TRBV7-9 and TRBJ2-7; 7 bases align to TRBD2. Germline CDR1 SEHNR, CDR2 FQNEAQ (reference sequence). V lost 8 bases and J lost 5; bases outside the gene matches: 12. CDR3 size: 14 residues. The DNA for the CDR3 is TGTGCCAGCTCTGAACGGGAGGTTATCCACGAGCAGTACTTC. This encodes CASSEREVIHEQYF.

This clone was seen just once. The V call is TRBV4-1, the J call TRBJ2-3; 7 positions agree with TRBD2. Germline V gene lookup returns CDR1 MGHRA and CDR2 YSYEKL. The CDR3 loop spans 16 amino acids. Trimming took 5 bases from V and 2 from J; bases not matched to a gene: 10. Here the CDR3 DNA reads TGCGCCAGCAGCGCCCTCCCCGGGGGGTCCACAGATACGCAGTATTTT. Amino acids: CASSALPGGSTDTQYF.

The gene calls are TRBV6-1 and TRBJ2-6, with 7 bases matching TRBD1. Looked up from germline, CDR1 is MNHNS and CDR2 is SASEGT. Trimming removed 6 bases from V and 0 bases from J; junction bases left unmatched: 11. The CDR3 consists of 18 residues. CDR3 sequence reads: CASRERGTALSGANVLTF. DNA for the CDR3: TGTGCCAGCAGGGAAAGGGGGACAGCCCTCTCTGGGGCCAACGTCCTGACTTTC.

This sequence joins TRBV5-5 and TRBJ2-2, with TRBD2 matching 10 bases. CDR3 length: 18 amino acids. V gave up 1 base and J gave up 6 bases; unmatched junction bases: 12. The germline V gene encodes CDR1 SGHKS and CDR2 YYEKEE (reference sequence). The CDR3 here is CASSLYSGGAAGPGELFF. CDR3 nucleotide sequence: TGTGCCAGCAGCTTGTACAGCGGGGGGGCCGCGGGACCCGGGGAGCTGTTTTTT.

This clone was observed a few times. V usage is TRBV7-2 and J usage is TRBJ1-2; unclear D gene. Deletions cut 1 base from V and 1 base from J, with 7 bases between. Germline V gene sequence: CDR1 SGHTA, CDR2 FQGNSA. This CDR3 has 14 amino acids. CDR3 residues: CASSLGAGNYGYTF. CDR3 nucleotides: TGTGCCAGCAGCTTAGGGGCTGGTAACTATGGCTACACCTTC.

J is TRBJ1-1 and V is TRBV4-2; 7 bases line up with TRBD1. Germline V gene lookup returns CDR1 LGHNA and CDR2 YNFKEQ. V lost 4 bases and J lost 1; bases outside the gene matches: 9. This CDR3 spans 16 amino acids. Written as DNA, the CDR3 is TGTGCCAGCAGCCCTCAGGCAGGGGACAGGAACACTGAAGCTTTCTTT. Translation: CASSPQAGDRNTEAFF.

The J gene is TRBJ2-7, the V gene TRBV11-2, with D possibly TRBD2 on 5 matching bases. This CDR3 comprises 12 residues. The germline V and J ends were trimmed by 0 bases and 9 bases, with 9 bases remaining between them. Germline V gene data show CDR1 as SGHAT and CDR2 as FQNNGV. The CDR3 spells CASSLDQGGQYF. CDR3 in DNA: TGTGCCAGCAGCTTAGATCAAGGAGGGCAGTACTTC.

V usage is TRBV7-2 and J usage is TRBJ2-1, with 9 bases aligning to TRBD2. This CDR3 is 15 amino acids long. J was trimmed by 3 bases and V by 8 bases; bases with no gene match: 8. Germline CDR1 and CDR2: SGHTA and FQGNSA. CDR3 nucleotides: TGTGCCAGCGACCCCAGCGGGGGGCACTACAATGAGCAGTTCTTC. Translating gives CASDPSGGHYNEQFF.

This chain uses TRBV2 with TRBJ2-7; 8 bases fit TRBD1. The CDR3 runs to 13 residues. V shed 7 bases, J shed 5 bases, and the junction held 7 bases outside the gene matches. CDR1 and CDR2 from the germline V gene are SNHLY and FYNNEI. The CDR3 spells CASTHDRGHEQYF. CDR3 in DNA: TGTGCCAGCACCCACGACAGGGGCCACGAGCAGTACTTC.

This chain links TRBV27 with TRBJ2-2, with D hard to call. The germline V gene encodes CDR1 MNHEY and CDR2 SMNVEV (reference sequence). V lost 9 bases and J lost 7, with 9 bases in between. The CDR3 totals 11 residues. CDR3 DNA sequence: TGTGCCAGTAGTCCAGGCGGGGAGCTGTTTTTT. This encodes CASSPGGELFF.

This clone occurred a few times. The CDR3 here is CASSPHPGGSTQYF. The DNA for the CDR3 is TGTGCCAGCAGTCCCCACCCAGGGGGGAGTACGCAGTATTTT. The J gene is TRBJ2-3, the V gene TRBV27; the D gene is possibly TRBD1 (7 bases). Germline lookup yields CDR1 MNHEY and CDR2 SMNVEV (reference sequence). Trimming shortened V by 5 bases and J by 8 bases, and 17 bases separated the two germline ends. The CDR3 runs to 14 residues.